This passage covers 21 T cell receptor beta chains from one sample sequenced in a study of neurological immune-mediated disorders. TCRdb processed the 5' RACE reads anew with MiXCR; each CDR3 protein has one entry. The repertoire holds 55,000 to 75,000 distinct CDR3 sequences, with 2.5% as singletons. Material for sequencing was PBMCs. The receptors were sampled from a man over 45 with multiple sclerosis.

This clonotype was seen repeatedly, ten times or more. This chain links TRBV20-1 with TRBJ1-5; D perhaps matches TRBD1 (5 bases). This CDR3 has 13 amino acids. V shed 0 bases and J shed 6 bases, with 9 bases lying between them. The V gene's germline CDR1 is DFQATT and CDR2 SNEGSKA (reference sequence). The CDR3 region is CSARDWGGQPQHF. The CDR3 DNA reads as TGCAGTGCTAGAGATTGGGGGGGTCAGCCCCAGCATTTT.

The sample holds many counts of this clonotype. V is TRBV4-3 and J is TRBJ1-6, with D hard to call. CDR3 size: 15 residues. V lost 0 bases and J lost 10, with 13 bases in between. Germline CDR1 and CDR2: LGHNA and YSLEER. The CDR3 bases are TGCGCCAGCAGCCAAGATGGATCGGGAAACTCACCCCTCCACTTT. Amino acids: CASSQDGSGNSPLHF.

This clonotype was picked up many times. This CDR3 is CASSLASVLLEDTQYF. CDR3 bases: TGTGCCAGCAGCTTGGCCTCAGTCCTCTTGGAAGATACGCAGTATTTT. The genes are TRBV5-5 and TRBJ2-3, with D hard to call. Germline V gene sequence: CDR1 SGHKS, CDR2 YYEKEE (reference sequence). V was cut by 0 bases and J by 5 bases, with 16 bases left in between. This CDR3 is 16 amino acids long. Full variable domain (rest looked up from reference TRBV5-5 and TRBJ2-3): DAGVTQSPTHLIKTRGQQVTLRCSPISGHKSVSWYQQVLGQGPQFIFQYYEKEERGRGNFPDRFSARQFPNYSSELNVNALLLGDSALYLCASSLASVLLEDTQYFGPGTRLTVL.

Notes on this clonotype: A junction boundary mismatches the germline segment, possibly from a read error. The CDR3 coding sequence is TGTGACAGCAGTAGAGGGGACACTGAAGCTTTCTTT. It translates to CDSSRGDTEAFF. This chain connects TRBV3-1 to TRBJ1-1, with a possible D match to TRBD1 (5 bases). This CDR3 has 12 amino acids. Germline CDR1 reads LGHDT; CDR2 reads YNNKEL (reference sequence).

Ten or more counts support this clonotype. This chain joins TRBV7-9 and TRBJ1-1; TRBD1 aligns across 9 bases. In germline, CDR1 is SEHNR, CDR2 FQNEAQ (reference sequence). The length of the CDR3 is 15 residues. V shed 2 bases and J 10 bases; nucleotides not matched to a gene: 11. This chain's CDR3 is CASSLSKTGGTGAFF. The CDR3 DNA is TGTGCCAGCAGCTTAAGCAAGACAGGGGGTACGGGAGCTTTCTTT. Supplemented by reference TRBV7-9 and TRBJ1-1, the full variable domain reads DTGVSQNPRHKITKRGQNVTFRCDPISEHNRLYWYRQTLGQGPEFLTYFQNEAQLEKSRLLSDRFSAERPKGSFSTLEIQRTEQGDSAMYLCASSLSKTGGTGAFFGQGTRLTVV.

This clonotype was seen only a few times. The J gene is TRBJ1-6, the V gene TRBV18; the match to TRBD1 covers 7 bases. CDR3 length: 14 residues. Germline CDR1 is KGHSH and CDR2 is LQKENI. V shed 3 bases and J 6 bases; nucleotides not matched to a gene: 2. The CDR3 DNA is TGTGCCAGCTCACCCCGACAGGGTAATTCACCCCTCCACTTT. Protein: CASSPRQGNSPLHF. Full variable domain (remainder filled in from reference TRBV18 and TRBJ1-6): NAGVMQNPRHLVRRRGQEARLRCSPMKGHSHVYWYRQLPEEGLKFMVYLQKENIIDESGMPKERFSAEFPKEGPSILRIQQVVRGDSAAYFCASSPRQGNSPLHFGNGTRLTVT.

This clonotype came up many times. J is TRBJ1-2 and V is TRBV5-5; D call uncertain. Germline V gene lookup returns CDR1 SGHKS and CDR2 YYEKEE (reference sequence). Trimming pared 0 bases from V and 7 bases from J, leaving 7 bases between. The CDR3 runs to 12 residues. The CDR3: CASSLAMGGYTF. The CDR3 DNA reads TGTGCCAGCAGCTTGGCGATGGGTGGCTACACCTTC.

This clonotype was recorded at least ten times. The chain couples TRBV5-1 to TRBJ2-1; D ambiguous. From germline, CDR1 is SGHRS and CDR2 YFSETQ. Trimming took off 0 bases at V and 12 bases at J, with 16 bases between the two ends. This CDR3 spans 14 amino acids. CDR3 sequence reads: CASSLEYSTHGQFF. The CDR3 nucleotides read TGCGCCAGCAGCTTGGAATACAGCACCCACGGGCAGTTCTTC.

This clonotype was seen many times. CDR3 protein: CASSLLGGQNNSPLHF. CDR3 nucleotides: TGTGCCAGCAGCTTATTAGGTGGACAGAATAATTCACCCCTCCACTTT. The chain couples TRBV7-2 to TRBJ1-6; D may be TRBD1 (6 bases). The germline gives CDR1 SGHTA, CDR2 FQGNSA. This CDR3 region has 16 residues. The V end was cut by 2 bases, the J end by 5 bases, with 13 bases between.

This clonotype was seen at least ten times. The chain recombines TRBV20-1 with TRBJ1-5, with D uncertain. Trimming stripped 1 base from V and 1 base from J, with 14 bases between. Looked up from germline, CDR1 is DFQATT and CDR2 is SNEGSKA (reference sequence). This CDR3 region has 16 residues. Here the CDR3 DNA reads TGCAGTGCTAGAGTATTGGCCTCGACCAGCAATCAGCCCCAGCATTTT. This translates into CSARVLASTSNQPQHF.

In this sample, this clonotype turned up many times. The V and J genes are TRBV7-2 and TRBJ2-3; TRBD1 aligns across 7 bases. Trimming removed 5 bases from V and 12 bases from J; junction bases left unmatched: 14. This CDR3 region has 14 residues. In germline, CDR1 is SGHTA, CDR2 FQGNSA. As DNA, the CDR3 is TGTGCCAGCAGCCTCAGACAGGGTTTGGGCTTTCAGTATTTT. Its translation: CASSLRQGLGFQYF.

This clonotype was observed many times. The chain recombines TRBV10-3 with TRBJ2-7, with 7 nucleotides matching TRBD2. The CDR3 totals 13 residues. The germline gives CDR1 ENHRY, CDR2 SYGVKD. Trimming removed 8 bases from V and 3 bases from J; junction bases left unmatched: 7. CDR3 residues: CAIRAGGVYEQYF. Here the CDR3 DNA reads TGTGCCATCCGAGCTGGGGGGGTCTACGAGCAGTACTTC.

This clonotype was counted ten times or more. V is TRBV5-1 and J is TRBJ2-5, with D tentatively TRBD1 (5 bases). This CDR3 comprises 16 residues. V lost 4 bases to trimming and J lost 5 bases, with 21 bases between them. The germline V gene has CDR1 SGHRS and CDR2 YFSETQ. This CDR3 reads CASSQPQGGSQETQYF. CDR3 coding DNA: TGCGCCAGCAGCCAGCCCCAGGGCGGTTCCCAGGAGACCCAGTACTTC.

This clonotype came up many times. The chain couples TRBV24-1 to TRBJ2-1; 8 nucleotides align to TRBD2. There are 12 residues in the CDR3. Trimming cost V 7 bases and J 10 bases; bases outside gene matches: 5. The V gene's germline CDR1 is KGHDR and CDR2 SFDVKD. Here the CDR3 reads CATSRGGREQFF. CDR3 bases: TGTGCCACCAGCCGGGGGGGCCGCGAGCAGTTCTTC.

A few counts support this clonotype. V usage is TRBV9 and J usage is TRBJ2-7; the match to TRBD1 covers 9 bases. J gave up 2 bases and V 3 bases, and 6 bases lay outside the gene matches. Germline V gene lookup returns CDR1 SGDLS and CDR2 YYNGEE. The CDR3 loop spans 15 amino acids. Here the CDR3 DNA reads TGTGCCAGCAGCGGCGGACAGGGGATGACCTACGAGCAGTACTTC. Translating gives CASSGGQGMTYEQYF.

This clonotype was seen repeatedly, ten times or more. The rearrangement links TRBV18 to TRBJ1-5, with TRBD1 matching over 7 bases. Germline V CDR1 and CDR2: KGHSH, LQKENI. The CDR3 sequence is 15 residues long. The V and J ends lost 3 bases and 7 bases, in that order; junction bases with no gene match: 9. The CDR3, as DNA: TGTGCCAGCTCACCGGGGGGACAGACTGGGCAGCCCCAGCATTTT. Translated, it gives CASSPGGQTGQPQHF.

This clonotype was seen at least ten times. The CDR3 spells CASSPRTDTLGDGYTF. CDR3 bases: TGCGCCAGCAGCCCACGGACGGACACGTTAGGAGATGGCTACACCTTC. J is TRBJ1-2 and V is TRBV5-1; possibly TRBD1 for D (5 bases). The germline V gene has CDR1 SGHRS and CDR2 YFSETQ. The CDR3 spans 16 residues. Trimming took off 4 bases at V and 6 bases at J, with 22 bases between the two ends.

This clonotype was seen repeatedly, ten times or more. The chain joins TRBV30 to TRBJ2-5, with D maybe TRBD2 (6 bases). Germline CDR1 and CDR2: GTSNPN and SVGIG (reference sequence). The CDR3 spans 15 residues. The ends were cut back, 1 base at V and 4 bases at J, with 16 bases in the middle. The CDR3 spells CAWSASTRKGETQYF. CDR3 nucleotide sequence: TGTGCCTGGAGTGCCTCGACTAGAAAGGGAGAGACCCAGTACTTC.

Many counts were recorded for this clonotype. The DNA of the CDR3 is TGTGCCAGCAGTTTAGCTCTCCCAACAGATACGCAGTATTTT. It codes for CASSLALPTDTQYF. The chain is built from TRBV12-3 or TRBV12-4 and TRBJ2-3; D is uncertain. CDR3 length equals 14 residues. The V gene lost 0 bases and the J gene lost 3 bases, with 7 bases spanning the gap.

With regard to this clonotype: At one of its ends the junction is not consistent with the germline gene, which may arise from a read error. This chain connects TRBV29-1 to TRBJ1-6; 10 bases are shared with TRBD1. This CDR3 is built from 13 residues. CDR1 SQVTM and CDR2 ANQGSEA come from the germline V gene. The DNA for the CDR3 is TGCAGCGTTAAGGACAGGGGGAATTCAACCCTCAACTTT. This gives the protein CSVKDRGNSTLNF.

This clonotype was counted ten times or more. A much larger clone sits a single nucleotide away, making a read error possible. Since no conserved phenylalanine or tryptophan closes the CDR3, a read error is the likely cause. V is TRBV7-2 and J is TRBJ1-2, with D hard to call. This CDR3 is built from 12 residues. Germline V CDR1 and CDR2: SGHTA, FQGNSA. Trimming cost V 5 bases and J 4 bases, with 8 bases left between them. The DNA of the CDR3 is TGTGCCAGCAGCGAGGGCTCCTATGGCTACACCTGC. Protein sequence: CASSEGSYGYTC.